This T cell receptor (beta chain) was captured by sequencing in a study of T cells in Graves' hyperthyroidism and ophthalmopathy. Study-wide points: Most clonotypes that expanded in the thyroid above 0.001 also showed up in blood.

The patients, who ranged from 18 to 65 in age, presented with newly diagnosed hyperthyroidism lasting under 2 months. Diagnoses rested on clinical symptoms, serum thyroxine and TRAb, thyroid ultrasound and orbital computed tomography. The table lists this clonotype with a few counts. Its specificity is unknown. CDR3 length: 13 residues. The ends lost 1 base at V and 6 bases at J; junction bases unmatched: 0. Germline V lookup: CDR1 SGHDN, CDR2 FVKESK. Researchers took RNA transcripts and amplified the TCR beta CDR3 regions from them. Carried out on the TCR CDR3, a first-round RT-PCR used the HTBI primer set. TCRdb reanalysed the multiplex PCR reads using MiXCR and keeps one entry per CDR3 protein. Of 45,000 to 50,000 distinct CDR3 sequences in the sample, around 45% are singletons; the top ten hold 30% to 40%.

The V and J genes are TRBV14 and TRBJ2-1, with 7 bases that match TRBD2. This TCR derives from a woman aged 50 to 60 with Graves' hyperthyroidism. Sequencing was done on a sample of peripheral blood or thyroid tissue (not recorded which). CDR3 DNA: TGTGCCAGCAGCCAAGCTAGCGGCAATGAGCAGTTCTTC. This gives the protein CASSQASGNEQFF.